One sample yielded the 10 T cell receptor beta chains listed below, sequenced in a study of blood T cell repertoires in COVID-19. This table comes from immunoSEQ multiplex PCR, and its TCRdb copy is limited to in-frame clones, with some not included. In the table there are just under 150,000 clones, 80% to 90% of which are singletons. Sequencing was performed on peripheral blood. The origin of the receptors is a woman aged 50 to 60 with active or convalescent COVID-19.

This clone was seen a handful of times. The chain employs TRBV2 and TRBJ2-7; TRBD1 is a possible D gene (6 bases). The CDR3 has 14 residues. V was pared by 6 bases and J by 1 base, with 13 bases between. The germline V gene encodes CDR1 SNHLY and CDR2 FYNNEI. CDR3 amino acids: CASSPGTPSYEQYF. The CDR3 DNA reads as TGTGCCAGCAGCCCCGGGACACCTTCCTACGAGCAGTACTTC.

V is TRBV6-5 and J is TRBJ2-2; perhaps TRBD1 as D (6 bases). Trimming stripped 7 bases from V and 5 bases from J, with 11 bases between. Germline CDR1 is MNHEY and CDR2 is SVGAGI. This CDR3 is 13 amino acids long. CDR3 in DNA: TGTGCCAGCATCCGAACAGGGACCGGGGAGCTGTTTTTT. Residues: CASIRTGTGELFF.

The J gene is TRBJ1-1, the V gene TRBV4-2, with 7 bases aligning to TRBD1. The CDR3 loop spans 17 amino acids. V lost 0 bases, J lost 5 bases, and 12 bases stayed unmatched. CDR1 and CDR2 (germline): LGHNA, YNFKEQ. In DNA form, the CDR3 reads TGTGCCAGCAGCCAAGATGGGGGACAGTTTAATCCGACTGAAGCTTTCTTT. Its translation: CASSQDGGQFNPTEAFF.

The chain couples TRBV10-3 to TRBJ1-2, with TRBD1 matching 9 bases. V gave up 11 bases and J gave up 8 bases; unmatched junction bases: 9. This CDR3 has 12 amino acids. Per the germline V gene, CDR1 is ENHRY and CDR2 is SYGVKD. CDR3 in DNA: TGTGCCTCTCAACAGGGGGCAGACGGCTACACCTTC. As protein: CASQQGADGYTF.

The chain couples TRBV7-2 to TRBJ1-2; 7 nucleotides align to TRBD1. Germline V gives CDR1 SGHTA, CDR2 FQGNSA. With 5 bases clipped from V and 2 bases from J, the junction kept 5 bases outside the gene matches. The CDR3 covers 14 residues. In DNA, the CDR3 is TGTGCCAGCAGCCCCGTGACAGGGAACTATGGCTACACCTTC. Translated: CASSPVTGNYGYTF.

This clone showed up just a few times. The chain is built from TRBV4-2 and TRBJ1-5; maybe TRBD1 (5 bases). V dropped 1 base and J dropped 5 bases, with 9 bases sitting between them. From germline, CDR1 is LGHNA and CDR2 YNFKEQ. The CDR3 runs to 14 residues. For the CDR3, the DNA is TGTGCCAGCAGCCAAGGGGCGGGGGATCAGCCCCAGCATTTT. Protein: CASSQGAGDQPQHF.

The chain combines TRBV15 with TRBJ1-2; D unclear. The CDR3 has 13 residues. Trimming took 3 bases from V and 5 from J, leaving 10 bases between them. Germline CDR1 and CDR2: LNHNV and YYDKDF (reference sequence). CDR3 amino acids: CATSRGGLYGYTF. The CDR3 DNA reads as TGTGCCACCAGCAGGGGAGGATTATATGGCTACACCTTC.

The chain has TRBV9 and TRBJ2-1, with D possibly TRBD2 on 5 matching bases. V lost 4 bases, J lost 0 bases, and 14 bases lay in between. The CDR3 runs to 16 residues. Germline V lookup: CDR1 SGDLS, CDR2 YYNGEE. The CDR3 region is CASSPQLGSSYNEQFF. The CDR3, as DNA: TGTGCCAGCAGCCCGCAACTAGGGAGCTCCTACAATGAGCAGTTCTTC.

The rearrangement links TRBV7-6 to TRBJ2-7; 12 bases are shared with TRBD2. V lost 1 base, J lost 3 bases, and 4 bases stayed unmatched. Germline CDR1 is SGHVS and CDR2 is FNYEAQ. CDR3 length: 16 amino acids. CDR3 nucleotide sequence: TGTGCCAGCAGCTTAGGGACTAGCGGGGCACACTACGAGCAGTACTTC. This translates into CASSLGTSGAHYEQYF.

CDR3 sequence: CATSDSRQGGNYGYTF. Here the CDR3 DNA reads TGTGCCACCAGTGATTCCCGACAGGGAGGTAACTATGGCTACACCTTC. J is TRBJ1-2 and V is TRBV24-1; 7 nucleotides match TRBD1. Germline V gene sequence: CDR1 KGHDR, CDR2 SFDVKD. The CDR3 sequence is 16 residues long. The J segment lost 1 base and the V segment lost 2 bases, leaving 6 bases of the junction unmatched.